Following are 24 T cell receptor beta chains from one sample sequenced in a study of T-cell reconstitution after alpha-beta-depleted transplantation in children. Unique molecular identifiers were used in preparing the TCRbeta library. TCRdb re-called the PCR reads through MiXCR, storing one row per CDR3 protein. This table holds about 980,000 distinct CDR3 sequences, about 29% found once. The sample here was PBMCs, mostly from graft donor cells, taken 360 days after TCRalphabeta/CD19-depleted stem cell transplant. These receptor sequences come from a boy in the first two years of life who had a stem cell transplant for SCID, so the T cells may come from the graft donor.

A few counts support this clonotype. The chain's CDR3 is CASRVGQGGTDTQYF. As DNA, the CDR3 is TGTGCCAGCAGGGTGGGACAGGGAGGCACAGATACGCAGTATTTT. The chain recombines TRBV28 with TRBJ2-3, with 9 bases lining up with TRBD1. Losses at the gene ends were 6 bases for V and 1 base for J; bases not matched to a gene: 5. The V gene's germline CDR1 is MDHEN and CDR2 SYDVKM. CDR3 size: 15 residues.

V and J are TRBV20-1 and TRBJ2-1; tentative D call: TRBD2 (5 bases). V was shortened by 1 base and J by 0 bases, with 13 bases between the two germline ends. The CDR3 length is 16 residues. Germline V gene data show CDR1 as DFQATT and CDR2 as SNEGSKA (reference sequence). Written as DNA, the CDR3 is TGCAGTGCTAGAGGGGCAGGAGGCCTCTCCTACAATGAGCAGTTCTTC. It translates to CSARGAGGLSYNEQFF.

Only a few counts were recorded for this clonotype. The genes are TRBV20-1 and TRBJ2-1; 10 nucleotides align to TRBD2. The CDR3 is made up of 15 amino acids. Germline trimming cut 6 bases from V and 7 bases from J; bases unmatched to any gene: 12. The germline CDR1 and CDR2 sequences are DFQATT and SNEGSKA (reference sequence). In DNA form, the CDR3 reads TGCAGTGCCCCTGATCTAGCGGGGGCCTCGAATGAGCAGTTCTTC. The encoded protein is CSAPDLAGASNEQFF.

This clonotype was observed many times. The CDR3 DNA sequence: TGTGCCAGCAGTCCAGAGAACAGGTATTATACTGAAGCTTTCTTT. It is translated as CASSPENRYYTEAFF. The rearrangement joins TRBV6-1 to TRBJ1-1, with D maybe TRBD1 (5 bases). The CDR3 sequence is 15 residues long. Per germline, CDR1 MNHNS and CDR2 SASEGT. V lost 5 bases to trimming and J lost 5 bases, with 18 bases between them.

This clonotype was found a few times. The rearrangement links TRBV4-3 to TRBJ2-1, with D possibly matching TRBD1 (5 bases). Trimming cost V 1 base and J 0 bases, with 13 bases left between them. The CDR3 covers 17 residues. From germline, CDR1 is LGHNA and CDR2 YSLEER. CDR3 protein: CASSQGGYRSSYNEQFF. As DNA, the CDR3 is TGCGCCAGCAGCCAAGGAGGTTACAGGAGCTCCTACAATGAGCAGTTCTTC.

A few counts support this clonotype. The chain recombines TRBV5-1 with TRBJ1-6; possibly TRBD1 for D (6 bases). The V gene lost 2 bases and the J gene lost 7 bases, with 13 bases spanning the gap. This CDR3 has 15 residues. The germline V gene has CDR1 SGHRS and CDR2 YFSETQ. In DNA, the CDR3 is TGCGCCAGCAGCTTTAGTGGACAGTCCAATTCACCCCTCCACTTT. Its protein product is CASSFSGQSNSPLHF.

This chain connects TRBV4-3 to TRBJ2-6, with D tentatively TRBD1 (6 bases). The CDR3 length is 18 residues. Germline values: CDR1 LGHNA, CDR2 YSLEER. Trimming took 4 bases from V and 0 from J, leaving 16 bases between them. For the CDR3, the DNA is TGCGCCAGCAGCCCATCCGGGACACCTCTCTCTGGGGCCAACGTCCTGACTTTC. Encoded protein: CASSPSGTPLSGANVLTF.

There are a few counts of this clonotype. The V and J genes are TRBV6-1 and TRBJ2-3, with D perhaps given as TRBD1 or TRBD2 (5 bases each). With 8 bases removed from V and 0 bases from J, the gap between germline ends came to 12 bases. The length of the CDR3 is 14 residues. The germline V gene has CDR1 MNHNS and CDR2 SASEGT. The CDR3 region has the DNA TGTGCCAGCCGGGGACCGTCTAGCACAGATACGCAGTATTTT. Encoded protein: CASRGPSSTDTQYF.

This clonotype showed up just a few times. V and J are TRBV5-6 and TRBJ1-2; D possibly corresponds to TRBD1 (5 bases). Germline lookup yields CDR1 SGHDT and CDR2 YYEEEE. V was shortened by 2 bases and J by 3 bases, with 14 bases between the two germline ends. The CDR3 contains 15 residues. The CDR3: CASSFVHRPDYGYTF. DNA of the CDR3: TGTGCCAGCAGCTTCGTACACAGGCCCGACTATGGCTACACCTTC.

This clonotype was seen only a few times. The rearrangement links TRBV4-3 to TRBJ1-4; the match to TRBD1 covers 7 bases. Germline-derived CDR1 and CDR2 are LGHNA and YSLEER. V was clipped by 0 bases and J by 5 bases; unmatched bases: 9. The CDR3 runs 17 residues. The CDR3 DNA reads as TGCGCCAGCAGCCAAGAGATGACCGGGACAGAAAATGAAAAACTGTTTTTT. Translating it yields CASSQEMTGTENEKLFF.

The chain combines TRBV29-1 with TRBJ2-1; D may correspond to TRBD1 or TRBD2 (6 bases each). The CDR3 extends over 11 amino acids. V was cut by 7 bases and J by 9 bases, with 13 bases left in between. Germline V CDR1 and CDR2: SQVTM, ANQGSEA. DNA for the CDR3: TGCAGCGCGCTACAGGGAGGTGAGCAGTTCTTC. Its translation: CSALQGGEQFF.

The V call is TRBV11-2, the J call TRBJ1-2; D gene unclear. The CDR3 extends over 12 amino acids. From germline, CDR1 is SGHAT and CDR2 FQNNGV. V gave up 5 bases and J gave up 5 bases, with 9 bases separating them. The CDR3: CASSQMAYGYTF. CDR3 nucleotides: TGTGCCAGCAGCCAAATGGCTTATGGCTACACCTTC.

The V and J genes are TRBV6-1 and TRBJ1-2, with 8 bases aligning to TRBD1. Germline-derived CDR1 and CDR2 are MNHNS and SASEGT. The junction had 9 bases not matched to a gene; V was cut back by 8 bases and J by 7 bases. The CDR3 sequence is 13 residues long. CDR3 bases: TGTGCCAGCGGGGCCAGGGGGCTTCGTGGCTACACCTTC. Translating gives CASGARGLRGYTF.

This clonotype showed up just a few times. The chain carries TRBV5-1 and TRBJ2-1; D possibly matches TRBD1 or TRBD2 (6 bases each). V lost 1 base and J lost 8, with 13 bases in between. The CDR3 extends over 14 amino acids. Per germline, CDR1 SGHRS and CDR2 YFSETQ. This CDR3 reads CASSLSPRGDEQFF. The CDR3 nucleotides are TGCGCCAGCAGCTTGTCCCCTAGGGGGGATGAGCAGTTCTTC.

A few counts support this clonotype. The rearrangement uses TRBV3-1 and TRBJ2-1; 14 bases agree with TRBD2. CDR1 and CDR2 from the germline V gene are LGHDT and YNNKEL (reference sequence). This CDR3 is built from 14 residues. With 4 bases clipped from V and 10 bases from J, the junction kept 3 bases outside the gene matches. The CDR3 loop is CASSRLAGGKEQFF. The CDR3 DNA reads as TGTGCCAGCAGCCGACTAGCGGGAGGGAAGGAGCAGTTCTTC.

V usage is TRBV25-1 and J usage is TRBJ2-7; D unclear. This CDR3 region has 12 residues. From germline, CDR1 is MGHDK and CDR2 SYGVNS. The V end was cut by 1 base, the J end by 5 bases, with 6 bases between. CDR3 loop: CASSEFGDEQYF. The CDR3 DNA sequence: TGTGCCAGCAGTGAATTTGGGGACGAGCAGTACTTC.

This clonotype turned up a few times. The V call is TRBV4-1, the J call TRBJ1-6; D is uncertain. CDR3 length equals 13 residues. V was shortened by 1 base and J by 4 bases, with 2 bases between the two germline ends. CDR1 and CDR2 from the germline V gene are MGHRA and YSYEKL. The CDR3 protein is CASSQVYNSPLHF. CDR3 nucleotides: TGCGCCAGCAGCCAAGTGTATAATTCACCCCTCCACTTT.

This clonotype turned up a few times. The gene calls are TRBV6-5 and TRBJ2-2; 8 bases line up with TRBD1. This CDR3 contains 17 residues. Germline lookup yields CDR1 MNHEY and CDR2 SVGAGI. V was clipped by 0 bases and J by 3 bases; unmatched bases: 6. The CDR3 DNA sequence: TGTGCCAGCAGTTACTCGTGGACAGGGTTTTACACCGGGGAGCTGTTTTTT. Translated: CASSYSWTGFYTGELFF.

CDR3 in DNA: TGTGCCAGCAGTTTGAATCGAGACGGACCCTACGAGCAGTACTTC. This encodes CASSLNRDGPYEQYF. The chain has TRBV12-3 or TRBV12-4 and TRBJ2-7, with unresolved D. Trimming cost V 3 bases and J 2 bases, with 14 bases left between them. CDR3 length: 15 residues.

The gene calls are TRBV3-1 and TRBJ2-3; no definite D call. This CDR3 comprises 13 residues. Germline CDR1 LGHDT, CDR2 YNNKEL (reference sequence). Trimming stripped 4 bases from V and 7 bases from J, with 12 bases between. DNA for the CDR3: TGTGCCAGCAGCCCCTCGGTAGAGTATACGCAGTATTTT. This encodes CASSPSVEYTQYF.

This sequence joins TRBV3-1 and TRBJ2-2; D is undetermined. The V and J ends lost 7 bases and 0 bases respectively, with 12 bases between them. The CDR3 extends over 15 amino acids. Germline V gives CDR1 LGHDT, CDR2 YNNKEL (reference sequence). The CDR3: CASTRTLTNTGELFF. CDR3 nucleotides: TGTGCCAGCACCCGGACCCTTACGAACACCGGGGAGCTGTTTTTT.

This clonotype has more than one count but fewer than ten. The chain has TRBV10-3 and TRBJ2-3; 7 nucleotides line up with TRBD2. Germline V CDR1 and CDR2: ENHRY, SYGVKD. V lost 3 bases and J lost 4; bases outside the gene matches: 4. The CDR3 is 14 residues long. The CDR3 DNA is TGTGCCATCAGTGACGGGAGCGGGGCAGATACGCAGTATTTT. Amino acids: CAISDGSGADTQYF.

This clonotype was seen more than once but under ten times. The rearrangement links TRBV5-1 to TRBJ2-7; the D gene is possibly TRBD1 (5 bases). The CDR3 runs to 12 residues. The germline CDR1 and CDR2 sequences are SGHRS and YFSETQ. V dropped 7 bases and J dropped 4 bases, with 12 bases sitting between them. Here the CDR3 DNA reads TGCGCCAGCGCGGACATTGGGTACGAGCAGTACTTC. It encodes CASADIGYEQYF. Using reference TRBV5-1 and TRBJ2-7 for the parts outside the CDR3, the full variable domain is KAGVTQTPRYLIKTRGQQVTLSCSPISGHRSVSWYQQTPGQGLQFLFEYFSETQRNKGNFPGRFSGRQFSNSRSEMNVSTLELGDSALYLCASADIGYEQYFGPGTRLTVT.

V gene TRBV7-9 combines with J gene TRBJ2-5, with D possibly being TRBD1 or TRBD2 (5 bases each). Germline V lookup: CDR1 SEHNR, CDR2 FQNEAQ (reference sequence). The V gene lost 5 bases and the J gene lost 0 bases, with 16 bases spanning the gap. The CDR3 covers 16 residues. The CDR3 DNA sequence: TGTGCCAGCAGCGGGACCTCCCTTCTGTACCAAGAGACCCAGTACTTC. The encoded protein is CASSGTSLLYQETQYF.